This entry lists 5 T cell receptor beta chains sequenced from one sample in a study of shared clonotypes between healthy human individuals. Profiled with immunoSEQ multiplex PCR; TCRdb holds only in-frame clones, not every one. Of 2 million to 2.5 million clones listed, 85% to 95% are singletons. The sample was naive CD4+ T cells from PBMCs. The subset is: CD45RA+ positively selected. The receptors come from a man aged 18 to 30 in good health. Some clones in this sample may be carry-over from other donors' samples.

The chain combines TRBV5-4 with TRBJ2-4, with TRBD2 as a possible D gene (5 bases). With 6 bases removed from V and 1 base from J, the gap between germline ends came to 14 bases. The CDR3 spans 15 residues. Germline V CDR1 and CDR2: SGHNT, YYREEE (reference sequence). DNA of the CDR3: TGTGCCAGCACGGATCAATCGGGGGCCAAAAACATTCAGTACTTC. Translated, it gives CASTDQSGAKNIQYF.

V usage is TRBV30 and J usage is TRBJ1-2; D is undetermined. The CDR3 extends over 12 amino acids. Germline CDR1 is GTSNPN and CDR2 is SVGIG (reference sequence). V was pared by 2 bases and J by 8 bases, with 12 bases between. DNA for the CDR3: TGTGCCTGGAGTACCCCTGGGCAAGGCTACACCTTC. The encoded protein is CAWSTPGQGYTF.

The chain has TRBV10-3 and TRBJ2-7; TRBD2 agrees at 9 bases. There are 16 residues in the CDR3. V lost 2 bases and J lost 6; bases outside the gene matches: 11. From germline, CDR1 is ENHRY and CDR2 SYGVKD. The CDR3 region has the DNA TGTGCCATCAGTGAGGCCTGGGCTAGCGGGAATTCCGAGCAGTACTTC. It specifies CAISEAWASGNSEQYF.

The chain joins TRBV2 to TRBJ2-1; TRBD2 aligns across 10 bases. Germline CDR1 and CDR2: SNHLY and FYNNEI. The CDR3 contains 17 residues. After removal of 2 bases from V and 4 bases from J, the junction contained 8 bases not matched to a gene. The CDR3, as DNA: TGTGCCAGCAGTGAATTACACGGACTAGCGGATTACAATGAGCAGTTCTTC. It is translated as CASSELHGLADYNEQFF.

This sequence joins TRBV7-3 and TRBJ2-2, with D hard to call. V dropped 5 bases and J dropped 8 bases, with 12 bases sitting between them. The CDR3 has 13 amino acids. Germline V gene data show CDR1 as SGHTA and CDR2 as FQGTGA. The CDR3 sequence is CASSPKDRGELFF. The CDR3 nucleotides read TGTGCCAGCAGCCCGAAGGATAGAGGGGAGCTGTTTTTT.